A single sample is the source of the 8 T cell receptor beta chains below, sequenced in a study of blood T cell repertoires in COVID-19. Profiled with immunoSEQ multiplex PCR; TCRdb holds only in-frame clones, not every one. Of roughly 230,000 clones in the sample, 89% were seen once. The sequenced sample consisted of peripheral blood. Every receptor here comes from a woman between 40 and 55 years old who had recovered from COVID-19.

The rearrangement joins TRBV2 to TRBJ2-2; D not resolved. The length of the CDR3 is 11 residues. CDR1 is SNHLY and CDR2 is FYNNEI in the germline V gene. V was pared by 4 bases and J by 6 bases, with 3 bases between. CDR3 in DNA: TGTGCCAGCAGTGCGTCCGGGGAGCTGTTTTTT. Encoded protein: CASSASGELFF.

The J gene is TRBJ2-7, the V gene TRBV27; the match to TRBD1 covers 10 bases. CDR3 length equals 15 residues. V shed 3 bases, J shed 4 bases, and the junction held 6 bases outside the gene matches. In germline, CDR1 is MNHEY, CDR2 SMNVEV (reference sequence). CDR3 DNA: TGTGCCAGCAGTTTCGTCGACAGGGGGCGGTACGAGCAGTACTTC. Its translation is CASSFVDRGRYEQYF.

This chain links TRBV30 with TRBJ2-5; 11 positions match TRBD2. Germline values: CDR1 GTSNPN, CDR2 SVGIG (reference sequence). With V trimmed by 0 bases and J by 5 bases, 5 bases remained unmatched. The CDR3 runs 15 residues. The CDR3 bases are TGTGCCTGGAGTGTATCGGGACTAGCGGTGGAGACCCAGTACTTC. Encoded protein: CAWSVSGLAVETQYF. The variable domain in full, completed from reference TRBV30 and TRBJ2-5, reads SQTIHQWPATLVQPVGSPLSLECTVEGTSNPNLYWYRQAAGRGLQLLFYSVGIGQISSEVPQNLSASRPQDRQFILSSKKLLLSDSGFYLCAWSVSGLAVETQYFGPGTRLLVL.

Here the CDR3 reads CASSQGVLAKNIQYF. The CDR3 coding sequence is TGTGCCAGCAGCCAGGGCGTACTAGCCAAAAACATTCAGTACTTC. The gene calls are TRBV14 and TRBJ2-4; D unclear. Germline lookup yields CDR1 SGHDN and CDR2 FVKESK. This CDR3 is 15 amino acids long. V shed 3 bases and J shed 0 bases, with 9 bases lying between them. Full variable domain (rest looked up from reference TRBV14 and TRBJ2-4): EAGVTQFPSHSVIEKGQTVTLRCDPISGHDNLYWYRRVMGKEIKFLLHFVKESKQDESGMPNNRFLAERTGGTYSTLKVQPAELEDSGVYFCASSQGVLAKNIQYFGAGTRLSVL.

This chain connects TRBV2 to TRBJ2-5; 10 nucleotides align to TRBD1. The J segment lost 5 bases and the V segment lost 5 bases, leaving 5 bases of the junction unmatched. Germline assignment: CDR1 SNHLY and CDR2 FYNNEI. The CDR3 has 14 residues. CDR3 nucleotide sequence: TGTGCCAGCAGTCGGACAGGGGGTAGGGAGACCCAGTACTTC. Translated, it gives CASSRTGGRETQYF.

CDR3 bases: TGCGCCAGCAGCTGGGCCGGGGCGGGGGGGTACAATGAGCAGTTCTTC. Its protein is CASSWAGAGGYNEQFF. This chain joins TRBV5-1 and TRBJ2-1; 9 bases are a match to TRBD2. Trimming at V came to 3 bases and at J to 4 bases, leaving 8 bases not matched to a gene. CDR3 size: 16 residues. The germline CDR1 and CDR2 sequences are SGHRS and YFSETQ.

The chain recombines TRBV25-1 with TRBJ1-6; a possible D gene is TRBD1 (5 bases). From germline, CDR1 is MGHDK and CDR2 SYGVNS. The CDR3 totals 13 residues. Between the trimmed V and J ends, which lost 6 bases and 10 bases, there was a span of 13 bases. For the CDR3, the DNA is TGTGCCAGCAGCCTAACAGGTGCCTCACCCCTCCACTTT. As protein: CASSLTGASPLHF.

The count of this clone is one. This chain connects TRBV9 to TRBJ2-5; 10 bases agree with TRBD2. The CDR3 runs 18 residues. Germline V gene lookup returns CDR1 SGDLS and CDR2 YYNGEE. Trimming at V came to 0 bases and at J to 1 base, leaving 9 bases not matched to a gene. CDR3 loop: CASSVGTSGNKLQETQYF. The CDR3 bases are TGTGCCAGCAGCGTAGGGACTAGCGGAAACAAACTCCAAGAGACCCAGTACTTC.